The sequence of this T cell receptor (beta chain) was determined in a study of tumor and adjacent non-tumor tissue in lung cancer. Study-wide context: Aged about 30 to 76 years, patients included roughly eleven men and a few women with stage I to III disease.

This CDR3 is built from 15 residues. Germline V CDR1 and CDR2: SGHNT, YYREEE (reference sequence). This clonotype turned up a few times. A junction boundary mismatches the germline segment, possibly from a read error. TCRbeta libraries were built with three rounds of nested PCR, modified from ARM-PCR. TCRdb analysed the multiplex PCR reads with MiXCR anew, one entry per CDR3 protein. The table records about 80,000 distinct CDR3 sequences, more than 80% of them present only once. This sample's RNA came from whole unsorted tissue. The normal lung tissue was taken more than 3 cm from the tumor edge. Donors were chemotherapy-naive, newly diagnosed lung cancer surgical patients in China, August–late 2014.

This receptor was taken from a man in his sixties with non-small cell lung cancer. The sequencing input was distant non-tumor lung tissue. The V and J genes are TRBV5-4 and TRBJ2-7; possibly TRBD2 for D (7 bases). This CDR3 reads CANSRQRGATYEQYF. The CDR3 coding sequence is TGTGCCAACAGCCGTCAACGGGGGGCGACCTACGAGCAGTACTTC.